The T cell receptor beta chain described here comes from a study of Ad26.COV2.S vaccination and SARS-CoV-2 variants. Treatment meaning: roughly 19 received Ad26.COV2.S at low or high dose, single or two shots; roughly five received placebo; per-sample allocation not given. Sampling happened 63 days after the first vaccine or placebo injection. As regards this clone: The antigen is unknown.

This CDR3 is built from 11 residues. With 0 bases removed from V and 7 bases from J, the gap between germline ends came to 3 bases. From germline, CDR1 is WNHNN and CDR2 SYGVQD (reference sequence). Sequencing was performed with immunoSEQ multiplex PCR; in TCRdb, only in-frame clones are kept and a portion is missing. Here the sample spans about 420,000 clones, 88% being singletons. General study results and limits: Responses of spike-specific T cells (both CD8+ and CD4+) reportedly showed substantial breadth after vaccination.

This clonotype was obtained from a person aged 18 to 59 who received the Ad26.COV2.S COVID-19 vaccine or a placebo. The chain combines TRBV10-1 with TRBJ1-2; D is uncertain. The sequences come from peripheral blood, collected in a trial of Ad26.COV2.S vaccine versus placebo. The DNA for the CDR3 is TGCGCCAGCAGTGAGTCGAGTGGCTACACCTTC. Translation gives CASSESSGYTF.